These 11 T cell receptor beta chains came from one sample sequenced in a study of CD8 T cells in Susac syndrome (dated by TCRdb to 2018 to 2020). The method behind the library was the immunoSEQ multiplex PCR assay. RNA was extracted with the RNeasy kit and roughly 0.5 to 1 ug was reverse transcribed using random hexamers. TCRdb reanalyzed the raw reads on its own, using fastp at Q25 for trimming and MiXCR for clone calling, and kept in-frame beta chains. All rows with the same CDR3 protein become a single entry with the most common DNA and genes. In this sample the table shows around 170,000 distinct CDR3 sequences, almost 96% of which occur a single time. Clones ranked in the top ten supply around 0.096% of the sample. The material sequenced was CD4+ T cells from PBMCs. The receptors derive from a human donor with Susac syndrome.

This chain connects TRBV29-1 to TRBJ2-7, with TRBD1 matching 9 bases. Germline CDR1 and CDR2: SQVTM and ANQGSEA. CDR3 length equals 14 residues. Germline trimming cut 5 bases from V and 2 bases from J; bases unmatched to any gene: 7. This chain's CDR3 is CSVIPRDRAYEQYF. CDR3 sequence (DNA): TGCAGCGTTATCCCGCGGGACAGGGCCTACGAGCAGTACTTC.

The V and J genes are TRBV9 and TRBJ2-5, with TRBD2 as a possible D gene (6 bases). Germline CDR1 is SGDLS and CDR2 is YYNGEE. V dropped 3 bases and J dropped 5 bases, with 20 bases sitting between them. The length of the CDR3 is 16 residues. Written as DNA, the CDR3 is TGTGCCAGCAGCGGGACTTTACCGGGCGGAGGGGAGACCCAGTACTTC. Translated, it gives CASSGTLPGGGETQYF.

The chain recombines TRBV30 with TRBJ2-1; TRBD1 aligns across 10 bases. Germline assignment: CDR1 GTSNPN and CDR2 SVGIG (reference sequence). The CDR3 totals 16 residues. J lost 7 bases, V lost 2 bases, and 11 bases had no gene match. For the CDR3, the DNA is TGTGCCTGGAGTCTGCCTTGGGACAGGGGAGGAAATGAGCAGTTCTTC. It codes for CAWSLPWDRGGNEQFF.

The V gene is TRBV14, the J gene TRBJ1-4; D gene uncertain. Germline V gene lookup returns CDR1 SGHDN and CDR2 FVKESK. The CDR3 spans 13 residues. Trimming cost V 5 bases and J 13 bases, with 17 bases left between them. CDR3 in amino acids: CASSFRGSEGLFF. CDR3 in DNA: TGTGCCAGCAGCTTCCGAGGGTCTGAAGGACTGTTTTTT.

The chain links TRBV3-1 to TRBJ1-1; D gene ambiguous. The length of the CDR3 is 13 residues. Germline V lookup: CDR1 LGHDT, CDR2 YNNKEL (reference sequence). V lost 4 bases, J lost 3 bases, and 9 bases lay in between. DNA of the CDR3: TGTGCCAGCAGCCGCAGGAAACACACTGAAGCTTTCTTT. This gives the protein CASSRRKHTEAFF.

The V gene is TRBV29-1, the J gene TRBJ1-1; D call uncertain. The CDR3 is 15 residues long. V lost 4 bases and J 2 bases, leaving 17 bases between the germline ends. Germline V lookup: CDR1 SQVTM, CDR2 ANQGSEA. CDR3 DNA: TGCAGCGTTGGGGCTAGGCTGTCTCACAACACTGAAGCTTTCTTT. It encodes CSVGARLSHNTEAFF.

The V gene is TRBV12-3 or TRBV12-4, the J gene TRBJ2-3; possibly TRBD1 for D (5 bases). The CDR3 sequence is 14 residues long. V was trimmed by 6 bases and J by 2 bases, leaving 12 bases between them. In nucleotides, the CDR3 is TGTGCCAGCAGACCCACGACAGACACAGATACGCAGTATTTT. It is translated as CASRPTTDTDTQYF.

The chain is built from TRBV4-1 and TRBJ2-7; a weak D match, TRBD2 (5 bases). Deletions cut 0 bases from V and 0 bases from J, with 12 bases between. Germline CDR1 MGHRA, CDR2 YSYEKL. There are 16 residues in the CDR3. This CDR3 reads CASSQEAGSSSYEQYF. CDR3 nucleotide sequence: TGCGCCAGCAGCCAAGAGGCGGGTTCGAGCTCCTACGAGCAGTACTTC.

J is TRBJ2-7 and V is TRBV7-9; the D is unclear. Per the germline V gene, CDR1 is SEHNR and CDR2 is FQNEAQ (reference sequence). Trimming stripped 4 bases from V and 6 bases from J, with 10 bases between. The CDR3 totals 12 residues. The chain's CDR3 is CASSSARREQYF. The CDR3 DNA reads as TGTGCCAGCAGCTCAGCGAGGCGCGAGCAGTACTTC.

For the CDR3, the DNA is TGTGCCAGCAGGCCCGGGACAGGGCAGACCTACGAGCAGTACTTC. Translation gives CASRPGTGQTYEQYF. The gene calls are TRBV2 and TRBJ2-7; 9 nucleotides line up with TRBD1. Germline V CDR1 and CDR2: SNHLY, FYNNEI. V gave up 6 bases and J gave up 2 bases; unmatched junction bases: 8. This CDR3 is 15 amino acids long.

This chain connects TRBV9 to TRBJ2-7; weak D call: TRBD1 (6 bases). The length of the CDR3 is 15 residues. Germline V gene lookup returns CDR1 SGDLS and CDR2 YYNGEE. V lost 1 base to trimming and J lost 1 base, with 12 bases between them. In nucleotides, the CDR3 is TGTGCCAGCAGCGTAAAATGGGGGCCTTCCTACGAGCAGTACTTC. It translates to CASSVKWGPSYEQYF.